This TCR beta chain is drawn from a study of identical twins. In TCRdb, the 5' RACE reads were re-called with MiXCR into one record per CDR3 protein. The table lists about 220,000 distinct CDR3 sequences, approximately 7.1% of them singletons, with approximately 15% in the top ten. The same specimen was also included in a second study, on T cells expressing NK-cell markers. This second report adds: Researchers got TCR beta repertoires out of sorted CD3+CD56+NKG2C+, CD3+CD56+NKG2C- and CD3+CD56-NKG2C+ T cells. The sequencing cohort of eight donors included seven HCMV-seropositive individuals and one seronegative individual. Top CD8+ clonotypes included the dominant CD3+CD56+NKG2C+ clonotypes in roughly 6 donors.

The specimen sequenced was CD8+ T cells sorted from blood. This clonotype was sampled from a woman aged 18 to 35 in good health.

This chain's CDR3 is CASSHGVEQFF. The CDR3 DNA sequence: TGTGCCAGCAGCCACGGGGTGGAGCAGTTCTTC. The rearrangement links TRBV6-2 or TRBV6-3 to TRBJ2-1; tentative D call: TRBD2 (5 bases). V was shortened by 6 bases and J by 10 bases, with 10 bases between the two germline ends. Germline V gives CDR1 MNHEY, CDR2 SVGEGT. CDR3 size: 11 residues.